Below, 2 T cell receptor beta chains from the same sample are listed, as sequenced in a study of blood T cell repertoires in COVID-19. Clones were read by immunoSEQ multiplex PCR, and TCRdb kept only the in-frame ones, dropping some. The data show around 250,000 clones, around four fifths seen once. The sequenced sample was peripheral blood. These receptors all stem from a man between 35 and 55 years old with active or convalescent COVID-19.

The chain links TRBV6-1 to TRBJ1-2; TRBD1 is a possible D gene (6 bases). The V end lost 3 bases, the J end lost 0 bases, and 11 bases lay between the germline ends. Germline CDR1 reads MNHNS; CDR2 reads SASEGT. The CDR3 is 15 residues long. CDR3 nucleotides: TGTGCCAGCAGTGACACAGGGATAGCTAACTATGGCTACACCTTC. This codes for CASSDTGIANYGYTF.

The rearrangement joins TRBV6-6 to TRBJ1-5; no definite D call. Trimming pared 8 bases from V and 2 bases from J, leaving 7 bases between. The CDR3 has 12 residues. Germline V gene lookup returns CDR1 MNHNY and CDR2 SVGAGI (reference sequence). The DNA of the CDR3 is TGTGCCAGCTTCGGGGGCAATCAGCCCCAGCATTTT. Translation gives CASFGGNQPQHF.